Below, 18 T cell receptor beta chains from the same sample are listed, as sequenced in a study of blood T cell repertoires in COVID-19. This table comes from immunoSEQ multiplex PCR, and its TCRdb copy is limited to in-frame clones, with some not included. Among over 200,000 clones listed, about 90% were seen once. The specimen sequenced was peripheral blood. The receptors stem from a man between 40 and 49 years old with active or convalescent COVID-19.

The gene calls are TRBV11-2 and TRBJ2-5; 9 nucleotides match TRBD1. V gave up 5 bases and J gave up 5 bases; unmatched junction bases: 9. Per the germline V gene, CDR1 is SGHAT and CDR2 is FQNNGV. This CDR3 comprises 15 residues. The CDR3 sequence: CASSLGTGKGETQYF. The CDR3 region has the DNA TGTGCCAGCAGCCTCGGGACAGGGAAAGGGGAGACCCAGTACTTC.

The chain couples TRBV10-3 to TRBJ1-5; TRBD1 aligns across 7 bases. There are 15 residues in the CDR3. Germline values: CDR1 ENHRY, CDR2 SYGVKD. V trimming: 6 bases; J trimming: 7 bases; junction bases outside the gene matches: 12. The CDR3 DNA reads TGTGCCATCAGGGAAACTTTAGGGGGCCCCCAGCCCCAGCATTTT. Encoded protein: CAIRETLGGPQPQHF.

The rearrangement uses TRBV18 and TRBJ1-5; TRBD1 matches 9 bases. This CDR3 is built from 16 residues. In germline, CDR1 is KGHSH, CDR2 LQKENI. The V and J ends lost 4 bases and 0 bases, in that order; junction bases with no gene match: 4. The CDR3 sequence: CASSLKDRGSNQPQHF. DNA of the CDR3: TGTGCCAGCTCACTGAAGGACAGGGGTAGCAATCAGCCCCAGCATTTT.

CDR3 sequence reads: CASTRGGRENTEAFF. CDR3 nucleotide sequence: TGTGCCAGCACTCGGGGGGGGAGGGAGAACACTGAAGCTTTCTTT. V usage is TRBV2 and J usage is TRBJ1-1, with a tentative D call TRBD1 (5 bases). V lost 7 bases and J 1 base, leaving 16 bases between the germline ends. The germline V gene encodes CDR1 SNHLY and CDR2 FYNNEI. The CDR3 extends over 15 amino acids.

The gene calls are TRBV10-1 and TRBJ1-2, with D tentatively TRBD1 (6 bases). The V end lost 7 bases, the J end lost 6 bases, and 12 bases lay between the germline ends. The CDR3 spans 12 residues. Germline loops: CDR1 WNHNN, CDR2 SYGVQD (reference sequence). CDR3 DNA: TGCGCCAGCAACCCCAGGGGAGATGGCTACACCTTC. This encodes CASNPRGDGYTF.

The chain combines TRBV5-1 with TRBJ2-3, with a possible D match to TRBD1 (5 bases). Trimming removed 4 bases at V and 4 bases at J, with 16 bases between. The CDR3 covers 15 residues. Per germline, CDR1 SGHRS and CDR2 YFSETQ. CDR3 in amino acids: CASSSGARTADTQYF. The CDR3 DNA is TGCGCCAGCAGCAGTGGGGCCCGAACGGCAGATACGCAGTATTTT.

The DNA for the CDR3 is TGTGCCAGCAGTTACATCGGCAATCAGCCCCAGCATTTT. Its translation is CASSYIGNQPQHF. The chain is built from TRBV27 and TRBJ1-5, with unresolved D. The CDR3 spans 13 residues. Germline CDR1 MNHEY, CDR2 SMNVEV (reference sequence). V gave up 4 bases and J gave up 2 bases, with 6 bases separating them.

The V gene is TRBV2, the J gene TRBJ1-5; 7 bases are a match to TRBD1. With V trimmed by 5 bases and J by 7 bases, 8 bases remained unmatched. The CDR3 sequence is 14 residues long. CDR1 is SNHLY and CDR2 is FYNNEI in the germline V gene. The DNA for the CDR3 is TGTGCCAGCAGTCGCCAGACAGGGAGACAGCCCCAGCATTTT. It is translated as CASSRQTGRQPQHF.

The rearrangement uses TRBV5-1 and TRBJ2-1; 8 bases match TRBD2. V dropped 7 bases and J dropped 8; count of bases not matched to a gene: 5. The CDR3 has 12 residues. Germline CDR1 is SGHRS and CDR2 is YFSETQ. CDR3 loop: CASRREGDEQFF. The CDR3 nucleotides read TGCGCCAGCCGTCGGGAGGGGGATGAGCAGTTCTTC.

V usage is TRBV19 and J usage is TRBJ1-1; D call uncertain. The CDR3 extends over 14 amino acids. V was cut by 3 bases and J by 1 base, with 9 bases left in between. Looked up from germline, CDR1 is LNHDA and CDR2 is SQIVND (reference sequence). The DNA of the CDR3 is TGTGCCAGTAGTATGAGTACCGGGAACACTGAAGCTTTCTTT. Its protein product is CASSMSTGNTEAFF.

This chain uses TRBV18 with TRBJ1-1; D might be TRBD1 (5 bases). The V gene's germline CDR1 is KGHSH and CDR2 LQKENI. CDR3 size: 14 residues. V was cut by 4 bases and J by 0 bases, with 9 bases left in between. The CDR3 coding sequence is TGTGCCAGCTCACAAGACAGAATGAACACTGAAGCTTTCTTT. This gives the protein CASSQDRMNTEAFF.

The chain has TRBV5-1 and TRBJ2-2; a possible D gene is TRBD1 (5 bases). Germline V gene data show CDR1 as SGHRS and CDR2 as YFSETQ. V was shortened by 2 bases and J by 8 bases, with 7 bases between the two germline ends. The CDR3 loop spans 12 amino acids. This chain's CDR3 is CASSFRVGELFF. Here the CDR3 DNA reads TGCGCCAGCAGCTTCAGGGTGGGGGAGCTGTTTTTT.

This sequence joins TRBV7-8 and TRBJ1-1, with 7 bases identical to TRBD1. The CDR3 length is 15 residues. Germline values: CDR1 SGHVS, CDR2 FQNEAQ. J was trimmed by 5 bases and V by 5 bases; bases with no gene match: 11. CDR3 bases: TGTGCCAGCAGCCCTGACCTGACAGGGAATACTGAAGCTTTCTTT. The encoded protein is CASSPDLTGNTEAFF.

The chain links TRBV3-1 (or the pseudogene TRBV3-2) to TRBJ1-1; D call uncertain. V dropped 4 bases and J dropped 7 bases, with 16 bases sitting between them. Germline CDR1 reads LGHDT; CDR2 reads YNNKEL (reference sequence). The CDR3 has 14 amino acids. CDR3 amino acids: CASSLPLSEDEAFF. The CDR3 region has the DNA TGTGCCAGCAGCCTTCCTCTATCGGAGGATGAAGCTTTCTTT.

The rearrangement joins TRBV30 to TRBJ1-6, with 8 bases that match TRBD1. The CDR3 is 15 amino acids. V lost 3 bases and J lost 3; bases outside the gene matches: 4. Per the germline V gene, CDR1 is GTSNPN and CDR2 is SVGIG (reference sequence). The CDR3 protein is CAWRGQVNYNSPLHF. The CDR3 region has the DNA TGTGCCTGGAGGGGACAGGTGAACTATAATTCACCCCTCCACTTT.

The chain employs TRBV5-1 and TRBJ2-7; 10 nucleotides align to TRBD1. Germline trimming cut 0 bases from V and 5 bases from J; bases unmatched to any gene: 8. Germline-derived CDR1 and CDR2 are SGHRS and YFSETQ. The CDR3 is 16 residues long. The CDR3 DNA follows: TGCGCCAGCAGCTTGGAGGCGGGACAGGGGTTAGACGAGCAGTACTTC. It translates to CASSLEAGQGLDEQYF. Supplemented by reference TRBV5-1 and TRBJ2-7, the full variable domain reads KAGVTQTPRYLIKTRGQQVTLSCSPISGHRSVSWYQQTPGQGLQFLFEYFSETQRNKGNFPGRFSGRQFSNSRSEMNVSTLELGDSALYLCASSLEAGQGLDEQYFGPGTRLTVT.

This chain uses TRBV15 with TRBJ2-7; TRBD1 is a possible D gene (5 bases). V was trimmed by 3 bases and J by 2 bases, leaving 11 bases between them. The CDR3 contains 14 residues. CDR1 is LNHNV, CDR2 YYDKDF, per germline (reference sequence). The DNA for the CDR3 is TGTGCCACCAGCAGCCCAGACAGACCCTACGAGCAGTACTTC. Amino acid sequence: CATSSPDRPYEQYF.

V gene TRBV28 combines with J gene TRBJ1-5; D perhaps matches TRBD1 (5 bases). The V end was cut by 3 bases, the J end by 5 bases, with 20 bases between. This CDR3 region has 17 residues. Germline values: CDR1 MDHEN, CDR2 SYDVKM. The CDR3 here is CASSLLSTGESDQPQHF. The CDR3 DNA reads TGTGCCAGCAGTTTGCTTTCAACGGGGGAGTCGGATCAGCCCCAGCATTTT.